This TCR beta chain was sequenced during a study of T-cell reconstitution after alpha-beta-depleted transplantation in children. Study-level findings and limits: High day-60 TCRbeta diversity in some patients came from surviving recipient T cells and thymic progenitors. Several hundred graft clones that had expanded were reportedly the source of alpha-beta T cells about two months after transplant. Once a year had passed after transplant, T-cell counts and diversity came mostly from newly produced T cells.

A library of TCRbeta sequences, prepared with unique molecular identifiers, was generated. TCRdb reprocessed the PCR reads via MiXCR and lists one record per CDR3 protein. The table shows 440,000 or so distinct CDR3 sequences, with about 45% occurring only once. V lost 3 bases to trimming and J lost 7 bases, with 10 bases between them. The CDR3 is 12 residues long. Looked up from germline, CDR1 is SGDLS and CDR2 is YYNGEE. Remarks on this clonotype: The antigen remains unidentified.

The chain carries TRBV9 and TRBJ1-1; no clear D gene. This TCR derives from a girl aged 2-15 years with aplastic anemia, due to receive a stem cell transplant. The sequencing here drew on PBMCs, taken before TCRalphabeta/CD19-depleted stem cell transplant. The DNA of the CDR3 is TGTGCCAGCAGCGGCAGCCAGGATGAAGCTTTCTTT. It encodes CASSGSQDEAFF.